These T cell receptor beta chains were read from a single sample in a study of shared T cell receptors in the human thymus. Sequencing used immunoSEQ multiplex PCR; TCRdb keeps in-frame clones, though not all of them. Here the sample spans about 380,000 clones, around 95% being singletons. The sequencing sample was made of thymocytes. All receptors come from a human donor. CDR3s include the opening cysteine and the closing phenylalanine or tryptophan. D genes are given only for firm matches. The size entry is marked missing in some rows and otherwise reads once, few, many or a size class.

j_call: TRBJ1-1
v_call: TRBV7-4
clone_size: .
d_call: .
cdr3_aa: CASSSMSTVNTEAFF
cdr3_nt: TGTGCCAGCAGCTCCATGAGCACAGTGAACACTGAAGCTTTCTTT

j_call: TRBJ1-1
v_call: TRBV6-5
clone_size: .
d_call: .
cdr3_aa: CASKPPTENTEAFF
cdr3_nt: TGTGCCAGCAAACCCCCCACAGAGAACACTGAAGCTTTCTTT

j_call: TRBJ2-1
v_call: TRBV7-2
clone_size: .
d_call: .
cdr3_aa: CASSLAGGAGVGYNEQFF
cdr3_nt: TGTGCCAGCAGCTTAGCGGGGGGCGCGGGAGTTGGCTACAATGAGCAGTTCTTC

j_call: TRBJ2-7
v_call: TRBV25-1
clone_size: few
d_call: .
cdr3_aa: CASTKGDPTYEQYF
cdr3_nt: TGTGCCAGCACGAAGGGGGACCCCACCTACGAGCAGTACTTC

j_call: TRBJ2-7
v_call: TRBV15
clone_size: .
d_call: TRBD1
cdr3_aa: CATSNRDREYEQYF
cdr3_nt: TGTGCCACCAGCAATCGGGACAGGGAGTACGAGCAGTACTTC

j_call: TRBJ2-3
v_call: TRBV30
clone_size: .
d_call: .
cdr3_aa: CAWMDLRGDTQYF
cdr3_nt: TGTGCCTGGATGGACCTCCGGGGGGATACGCAGTATTTT

j_call: TRBJ1-2
v_call: TRBV2
clone_size: .
d_call: TRBD1
cdr3_aa: CASSGVRDRGLKGYGYTF
cdr3_nt: TGTGCCAGCAGTGGGGTCCGGGACAGGGGGCTAAAAGGCTATGGCTACACCTTC

j_call: TRBJ2-7
v_call: TRBV7-9
clone_size: few
d_call: TRBD1
cdr3_aa: CASSSVCGTAVPYEQYF
cdr3_nt: TGTGCCAGCAGCTCTGTCTGTGGGACAGCCGTCCCTTACGAGCAGTACTTC

j_call: TRBJ1-2
v_call: TRBV7-2
clone_size: .
d_call: TRBD1
cdr3_aa: CASSLQDREGGYTF
cdr3_nt: TGTGCCAGCAGCCTTCAGGACAGGGAAGGTGGCTACACCTTC

j_call: TRBJ2-1
v_call: TRBV27
clone_size: .
d_call: .
cdr3_aa: CASSNPRRPLGKFF
cdr3_nt: TGTGCCAGCAGCAACCCCCGAAGGCCTTTGGGGAAGTTCTTC

j_call: TRBJ2-3
v_call: TRBV27
clone_size: .
d_call: TRBD1
cdr3_aa: CASSQDRGQDTQYF
cdr3_nt: TGTGCCAGCAGCCAGGACAGGGGTCAAGATACGCAGTATTTT

j_call: TRBJ1-4
v_call: TRBV30
clone_size: .
d_call: .
cdr3_aa: CAWSVCLPRSQIEKLFF
cdr3_nt: TGTGCCTGGAGTGTTTGCCTTCCCCGCAGCCAGATTGAAAAACTGTTTTTT

j_call: TRBJ2-7
v_call: TRBV6-1
clone_size: .
d_call: TRBD2
cdr3_aa: CASSGRVLAGGCSYEQYF
cdr3_nt: TGTGCCAGCAGTGGGCGGGTCCTGGCGGGAGGCTGCTCCTACGAGCAGTACTTC

j_call: TRBJ1-2
v_call: TRBV5-5
clone_size: .
d_call: TRBD1
cdr3_aa: CASSFLQTGGLYGYTF
cdr3_nt: TGTGCCAGCAGCTTTCTCCAAACAGGGGGCCTCTATGGCTACACCTTC